Following are 6 T cell receptor beta chains from one sample sequenced in a study of blood T cells in healthy people across ages. Using a J-beta primer mix together with a sample-barcoded 5' primer, a second PCR was run for roughly 7 to 12 cycles. From the 5' RACE reads, TCRdb called clonotypes with MiXCR, one entry per CDR3 protein. The sample records 630,000 or so distinct CDR3 sequences, approximately 30% being singletons. Sequenced sample: blood. The receptors were gathered from a woman of 80 years or more in good health.

The table lists this clonotype with many counts. This chain links TRBV5-1 with TRBJ2-7; D ambiguous. Trimming stripped 1 base from V and 0 bases from J, with 14 bases between. In germline, CDR1 is SGHRS, CDR2 YFSETQ. The CDR3 contains 16 residues. CDR3: CASSLKTVRSSYEQYF. The DNA of the CDR3 is TGCGCCAGCAGCTTGAAAACAGTGAGGAGCTCCTACGAGCAGTACTTC.

The chain has TRBV20-1 and TRBJ2-2, with a possible D match to TRBD1 (5 bases). The CDR3 is 15 amino acids. The germline V gene encodes CDR1 DFQATT and CDR2 SNEGSKA (reference sequence). V was cut by 0 bases and J by 1 base, with 9 bases left in between. As DNA, the CDR3 is TGCAGTGCTAGAGATAAGGGGAAGAACACCGGGGAGCTGTTTTTT. This codes for CSARDKGKNTGELFF.

V gene TRBV20-1 combines with J gene TRBJ2-5, with TRBD1 as a possible D gene (6 bases). The better agreement between TRBJ2-7 and the DNA end casts doubt on the J call. The length of the CDR3 is 12 residues. Per germline, CDR1 DFQATT and CDR2 SNEGSKA (reference sequence). The CDR3 spells CRAGVQGNEQYF. CDR3 in DNA: TGCAGGGCTGGGGTCCAGGGGAACGAGCAGTACTTC.

The chain is built from TRBV29-1 and TRBJ2-1, with 9 bases aligning to TRBD2. The V gene's germline CDR1 is SQVTM and CDR2 ANQGSEA. With 2 bases clipped from V and 10 bases from J, the junction kept 9 bases outside the gene matches. The CDR3 sequence is 14 residues long. Here the CDR3 reads CSVESSGGCGEQFF. Here the CDR3 DNA reads TGCAGCGTTGAAAGTAGCGGGGGATGTGGAGAGCAGTTCTTC.

This clonotype has at least ten counts. The rearrangement joins TRBV10-3 to TRBJ2-3, with unresolved D. Trimming took off 6 bases at V and 3 bases at J, with 10 bases between the two ends. There are 13 residues in the CDR3. Germline CDR1 reads ENHRY; CDR2 reads SYGVKD. The CDR3 loop is CAISSLGTDTQYF. In DNA, the CDR3 is TGTGCCATCAGCTCCCTGGGGACAGATACGCAGTATTTT.

In its sample, this clonotype was seen many times. This sequence joins TRBV6-2 or TRBV6-3 and TRBJ2-7; D is tentatively TRBD1 or TRBD2 (5 bases each). V was shortened by 7 bases and J by 4 bases, with 20 bases between the two germline ends. The germline CDR1 and CDR2 sequences are MNHEY and SVGEGT. The CDR3 sequence is 15 residues long. The CDR3 here is CASNQRDPGAYEQYF. The CDR3 DNA sequence: TGTGCCAGCAACCAAAGGGACCCCGGCGCATACGAGCAGTACTTC.